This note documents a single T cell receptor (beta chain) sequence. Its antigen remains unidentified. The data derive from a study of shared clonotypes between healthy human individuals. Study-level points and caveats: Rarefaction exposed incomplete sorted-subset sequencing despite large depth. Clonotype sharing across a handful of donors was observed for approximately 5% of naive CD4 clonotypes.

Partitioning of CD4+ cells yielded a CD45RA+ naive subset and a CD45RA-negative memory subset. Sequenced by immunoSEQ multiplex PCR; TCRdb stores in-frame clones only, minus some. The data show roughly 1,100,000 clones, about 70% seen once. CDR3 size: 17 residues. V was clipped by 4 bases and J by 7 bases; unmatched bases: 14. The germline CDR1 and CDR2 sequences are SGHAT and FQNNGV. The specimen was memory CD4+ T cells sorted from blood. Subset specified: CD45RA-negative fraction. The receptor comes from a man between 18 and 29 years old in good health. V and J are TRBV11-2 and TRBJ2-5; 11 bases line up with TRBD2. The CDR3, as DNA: TGTGCCAGCAGCTCCGTCGTTAGCGGGAGGGGGGTTGTGACCCAGTACTTC. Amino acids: CASSSVVSGRGVVTQYF.